This T cell receptor beta chain appears in the sequencing data of a study of OX40 agonist ivuxolimab in advanced cancers. Overall study findings and caveats: The authors did not determine the antigen specificity of the expanded peripheral T cells.

On this clone: Its antigen is unidentified.

V shed 3 bases, J shed 11 bases, and the junction held 24 bases outside the gene matches. Germline lookup yields CDR1 GTSNPN and CDR2 SVGIG (reference sequence). This CDR3 region has 17 residues. Excluded were patients having autoimmune disease history or systemic immunosuppression. The data were produced by immunoSEQ multiplex PCR, yet TCRdb's version contains in-frame clones alone and is incomplete. The data show about 62,000 clones, 75% to 90% seen once. The V and J genes are TRBV30 and TRBJ1-1, with 7 bases aligning to TRBD1. The source was CD4+ or CD8+ T cells sorted from blood, collected in a trial of the OX40 agonist ivuxolimab. The clonotype originates from an adult with an advanced solid tumor such as melanoma, head and neck, liver or kidney cancer. The CDR3 nucleotides read TGTGCCTGGAGATCCATCGAAGAAAGGGGGCTATCGTATTCGGCTTTCTTT. Amino acid sequence: CAWRSIEERGLSYSAFF.